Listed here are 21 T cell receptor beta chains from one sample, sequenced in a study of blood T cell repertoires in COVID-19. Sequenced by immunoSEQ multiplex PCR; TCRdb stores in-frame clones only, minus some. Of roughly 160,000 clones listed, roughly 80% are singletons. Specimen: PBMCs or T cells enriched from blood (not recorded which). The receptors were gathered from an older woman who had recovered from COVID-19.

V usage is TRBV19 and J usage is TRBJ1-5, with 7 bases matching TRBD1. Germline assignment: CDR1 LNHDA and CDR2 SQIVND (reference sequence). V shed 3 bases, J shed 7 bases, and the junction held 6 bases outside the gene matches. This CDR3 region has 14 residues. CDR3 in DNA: TGTGCCAGTAGTATTGTCAGGGGGGCGCAGCCCCAGCATTTT. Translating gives CASSIVRGAQPQHF.

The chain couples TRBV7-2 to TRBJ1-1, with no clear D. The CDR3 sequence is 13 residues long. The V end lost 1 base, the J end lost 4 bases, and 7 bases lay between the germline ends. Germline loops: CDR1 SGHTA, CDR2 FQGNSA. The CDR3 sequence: CASSLGTSTEAFF. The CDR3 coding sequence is TGTGCCAGCAGCTTAGGAACGAGCACTGAAGCTTTCTTT.

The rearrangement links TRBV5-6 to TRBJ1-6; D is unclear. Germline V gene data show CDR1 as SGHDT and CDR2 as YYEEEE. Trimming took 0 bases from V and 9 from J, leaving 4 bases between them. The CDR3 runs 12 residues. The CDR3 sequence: CASSLGGSPLHF. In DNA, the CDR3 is TGTGCCAGCAGCTTGGGCGGTTCACCCCTCCACTTT.

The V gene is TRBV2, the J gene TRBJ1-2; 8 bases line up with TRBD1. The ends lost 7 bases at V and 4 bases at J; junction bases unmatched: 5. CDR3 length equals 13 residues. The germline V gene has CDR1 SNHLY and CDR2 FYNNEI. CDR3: CASTRTGTYGYTF. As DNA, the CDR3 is TGTGCCAGCACTCGGACAGGGACCTATGGCTACACCTTC.

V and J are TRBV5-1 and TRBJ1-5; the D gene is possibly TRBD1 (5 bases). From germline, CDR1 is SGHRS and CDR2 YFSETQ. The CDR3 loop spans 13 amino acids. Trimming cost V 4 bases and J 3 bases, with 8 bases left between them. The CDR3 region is CASSQGDNQPQHF. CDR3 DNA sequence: TGCGCCAGCAGCCAAGGGGACAATCAGCCCCAGCATTTT. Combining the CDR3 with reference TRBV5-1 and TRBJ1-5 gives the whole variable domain KAGVTQTPRYLIKTRGQQVTLSCSPISGHRSVSWYQQTPGQGLQFLFEYFSETQRNKGNFPGRFSGRQFSNSRSEMNVSTLELGDSALYLCASSQGDNQPQHFGDGTRLSIL.

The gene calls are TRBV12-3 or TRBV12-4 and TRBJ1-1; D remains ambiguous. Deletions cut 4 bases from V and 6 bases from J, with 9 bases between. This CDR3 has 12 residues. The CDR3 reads CASSYGDPEAFF. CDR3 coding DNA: TGTGCCAGCAGTTACGGGGATCCTGAAGCTTTCTTT.

The CDR3 here is CASSSGGFDTEAFF. The CDR3 DNA is TGTGCCAGCAGCTCAGGGGGCTTTGACACTGAAGCTTTCTTT. This chain joins TRBV5-6 and TRBJ1-1, with TRBD1 matching 8 bases. With 3 bases clipped from V and 3 bases from J, the junction kept 4 bases outside the gene matches. Germline V CDR1 and CDR2: SGHDT, YYEEEE. The CDR3 loop spans 14 amino acids.

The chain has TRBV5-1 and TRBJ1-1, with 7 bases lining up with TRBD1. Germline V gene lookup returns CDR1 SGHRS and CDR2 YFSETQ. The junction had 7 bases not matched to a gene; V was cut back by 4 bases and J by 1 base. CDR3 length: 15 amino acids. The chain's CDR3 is CASSPRQGPNTEAFF. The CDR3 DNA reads TGCGCCAGCAGCCCCCGACAGGGCCCGAACACTGAAGCTTTCTTT. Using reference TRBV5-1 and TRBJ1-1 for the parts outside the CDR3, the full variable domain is KAGVTQTPRYLIKTRGQQVTLSCSPISGHRSVSWYQQTPGQGLQFLFEYFSETQRNKGNFPGRFSGRQFSNSRSEMNVSTLELGDSALYLCASSPRQGPNTEAFFGQGTRLTVV.

The CDR3: CASSTGTNEKLFF. The CDR3 DNA is TGTGCCAGCTCAACCGGGACAAATGAAAAACTGTTTTTT. J is TRBJ1-4 and V is TRBV18; TRBD1 is a possible D gene (6 bases). The germline gives CDR1 KGHSH, CDR2 LQKENI. Trimming removed 5 bases at V and 5 bases at J, with 9 bases between. The CDR3 runs 13 residues.

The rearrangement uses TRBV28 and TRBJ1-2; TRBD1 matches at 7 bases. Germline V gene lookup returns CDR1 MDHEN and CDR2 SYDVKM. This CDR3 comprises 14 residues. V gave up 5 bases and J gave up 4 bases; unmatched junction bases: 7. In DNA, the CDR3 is TGTGCCAGCAGTGACAACAGGGGTGGCTATGGCTACACCTTC. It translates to CASSDNRGGYGYTF.

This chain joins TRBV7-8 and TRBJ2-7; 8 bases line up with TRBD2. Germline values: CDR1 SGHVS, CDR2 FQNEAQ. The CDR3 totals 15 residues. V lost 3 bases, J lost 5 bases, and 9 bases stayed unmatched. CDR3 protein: CASSFLLAGLDEQYF. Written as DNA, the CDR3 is TGTGCCAGCAGCTTTCTCCTAGCGGGTTTGGACGAGCAGTACTTC.

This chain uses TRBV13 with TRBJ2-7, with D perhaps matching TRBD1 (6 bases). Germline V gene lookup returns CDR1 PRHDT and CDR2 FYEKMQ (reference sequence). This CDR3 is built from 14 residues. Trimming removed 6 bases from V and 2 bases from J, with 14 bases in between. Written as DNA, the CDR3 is TGTGCCAGCAGTGTTGACAGGACCCCCTACGAGCAGTACTTC. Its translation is CASSVDRTPYEQYF.

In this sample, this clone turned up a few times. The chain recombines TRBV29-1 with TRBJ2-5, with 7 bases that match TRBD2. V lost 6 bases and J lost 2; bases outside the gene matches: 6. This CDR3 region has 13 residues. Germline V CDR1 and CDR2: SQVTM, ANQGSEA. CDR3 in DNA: TGCAGCGTACCCTCTAGCGGACAAGAGACCCAGTACTTC. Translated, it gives CSVPSSGQETQYF.

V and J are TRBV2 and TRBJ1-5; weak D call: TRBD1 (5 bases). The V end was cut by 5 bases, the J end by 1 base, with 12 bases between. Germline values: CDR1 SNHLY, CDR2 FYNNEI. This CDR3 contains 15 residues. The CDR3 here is CASSFQGTSNQPQHF. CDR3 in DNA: TGTGCCAGCAGTTTTCAGGGTACGAGCAATCAGCCCCAGCATTTT.

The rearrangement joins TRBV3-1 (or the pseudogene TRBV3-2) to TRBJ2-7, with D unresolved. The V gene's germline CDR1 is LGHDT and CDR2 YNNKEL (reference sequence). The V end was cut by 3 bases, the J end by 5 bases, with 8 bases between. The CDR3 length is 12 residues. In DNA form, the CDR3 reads TGTGCCAGCAGCCACACTACCGACGAGCAGTACTTC. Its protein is CASSHTTDEQYF.

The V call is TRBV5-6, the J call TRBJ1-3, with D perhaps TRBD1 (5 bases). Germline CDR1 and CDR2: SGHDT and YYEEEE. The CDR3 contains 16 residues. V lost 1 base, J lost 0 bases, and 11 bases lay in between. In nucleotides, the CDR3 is TGTGCCAGCAGCTTGATAGAGACAGTCTCTGGAAACACCATATATTTT. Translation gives CASSLIETVSGNTIYF. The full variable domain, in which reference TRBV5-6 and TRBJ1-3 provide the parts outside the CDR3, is DAGVTQSPTHLIKTRGQQVTLRCSPKSGHDTVSWYQQALGQGPQFIFQYYEEEERQRGNFPDRFSGHQFPNYSSELNVNALLLGDSALYLCASSLIETVSGNTIYFGEGSWLTVV.

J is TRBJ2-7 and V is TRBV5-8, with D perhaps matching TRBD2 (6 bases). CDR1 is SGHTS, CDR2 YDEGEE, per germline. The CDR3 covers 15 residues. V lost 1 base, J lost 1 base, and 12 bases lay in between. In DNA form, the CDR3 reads TGTGCCAGCAGCTTGTGGGGGGAAGGATCCTACGAGCAGTACTTC. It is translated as CASSLWGEGSYEQYF.

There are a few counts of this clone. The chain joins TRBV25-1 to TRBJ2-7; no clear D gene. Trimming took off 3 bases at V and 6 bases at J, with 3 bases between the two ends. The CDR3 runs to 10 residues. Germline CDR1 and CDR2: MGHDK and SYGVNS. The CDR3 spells CASSDLEQYF. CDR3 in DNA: TGTGCCAGCAGTGACCTCGAGCAGTACTTC.

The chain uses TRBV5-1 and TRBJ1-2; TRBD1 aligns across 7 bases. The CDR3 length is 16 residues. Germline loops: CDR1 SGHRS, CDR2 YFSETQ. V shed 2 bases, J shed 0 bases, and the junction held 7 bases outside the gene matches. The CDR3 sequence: CASSLTNTGANYGYTF. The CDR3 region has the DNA TGCGCCAGCAGCTTAACTAATACAGGGGCTAACTATGGCTACACCTTC.

The DNA of the CDR3 is TGCGCCAGCGGACTTGGAAGACAGGGAGTGTCCCAGTACTTC. Encoded protein: CASGLGRQGVSQYF. V and J are TRBV5-1 and TRBJ2-5; TRBD1 matches at 7 bases. Per the germline V gene, CDR1 is SGHRS and CDR2 is YFSETQ. The V and J ends lost 7 bases and 9 bases, in that order; junction bases with no gene match: 15. The CDR3 has 14 amino acids.

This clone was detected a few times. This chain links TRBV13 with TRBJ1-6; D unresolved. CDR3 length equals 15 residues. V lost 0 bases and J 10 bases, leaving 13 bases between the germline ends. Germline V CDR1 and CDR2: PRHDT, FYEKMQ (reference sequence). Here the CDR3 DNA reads TGTGCCAGCAGCTTAGGCATCGGGGAGCACTCACCCCTCCACTTT. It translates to CASSLGIGEHSPLHF.